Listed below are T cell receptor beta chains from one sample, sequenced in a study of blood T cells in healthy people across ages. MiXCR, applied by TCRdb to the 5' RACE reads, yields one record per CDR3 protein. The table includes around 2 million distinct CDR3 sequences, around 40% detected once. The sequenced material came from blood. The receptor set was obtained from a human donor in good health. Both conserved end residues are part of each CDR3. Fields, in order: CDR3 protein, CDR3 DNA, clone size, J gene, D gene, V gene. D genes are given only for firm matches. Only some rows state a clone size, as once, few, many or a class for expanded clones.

CDR3aa: CSASLPGRAGADSYEQYF; CDR3nt: TGCAGTGCTAGCTTACCAGGACGAGCGGGGGCCGACTCCTACGAGCAGTACTTC; abundance: .; j_gene: TRBJ2-7; d_gene: TRBD2; v_gene: TRBV20-1
CDR3aa: CASSEYYRVSYSPLHF; CDR3nt: TGTGCCAGCAGTGAATATTACAGGGTTTCTTATTCACCCCTCCACTTT; abundance: few; j_gene: TRBJ1-6; d_gene: .; v_gene: TRBV7-2
CDR3aa: CASSSSDRGNSPLHF; CDR3nt: TGTGCCAGCAGTTCAAGCGACAGGGGGAATTCACCCCTCCACTTT; abundance: .; j_gene: TRBJ1-6; d_gene: TRBD1; v_gene: TRBV12-3/TRBV12-4
CDR3aa: CSVSGGQNTGELFF; CDR3nt: TGCAGCGTCTCAGGAGGGCAGAACACCGGGGAGCTGTTTTTT; abundance: few; j_gene: TRBJ2-2; d_gene: .; v_gene: TRBV29-1
CDR3aa: CSARDGFRGPNYGYTF; CDR3nt: TGCAGTGCTAGAGACGGGTTCAGGGGGCCTAACTATGGCTACACCTTC; abundance: few; j_gene: TRBJ1-2; d_gene: TRBD1; v_gene: TRBV20-1
CDR3aa: CASSPGPVQPQHF; CDR3nt: TGTGCCAGCAGCCCAGGACCCGTTCAGCCCCAGCATTTT; abundance: few; j_gene: TRBJ1-5; d_gene: .; v_gene: TRBV6-5
CDR3aa: CASSRQGSSTPTDTQYF; CDR3nt: TGTGCCAGCAGCCGGCAAGGCTCCTCAACACCCACAGATACGCAGTATTTT; abundance: .; j_gene: TRBJ2-3; d_gene: .; v_gene: TRBV3-1
CDR3aa: CASSLIHPLISYNEQFF; CDR3nt: TGTGCCAGCAGTTTAATTCATCCCCTGATCTCCTACAATGAGCAGTTCTTC; abundance: .; j_gene: TRBJ2-1; d_gene: .; v_gene: TRBV28
CDR3aa: CSAGGTGSYEQYF; CDR3nt: TGCAGCGCTGGGGGGACAGGCTCCTACGAGCAGTACTTC; abundance: .; j_gene: TRBJ2-7; d_gene: TRBD1; v_gene: TRBV29-1
CDR3aa: CSAAAGEQYF; CDR3nt: TGCAGTGCCGCGGCCGGCGAGCAGTACTTC; abundance: .; j_gene: TRBJ2-7; d_gene: .; v_gene: TRBV20-1
CDR3aa: CASSQMTGTDTQYF; CDR3nt: TGTGCCAGCAGCCAGATGACAGGAACGGATACGCAGTATTTT; abundance: few; j_gene: TRBJ2-3; d_gene: .; v_gene: TRBV3-1
CDR3aa: CASKEEAGAYEQYF; CDR3nt: TGTGCCTCCAAAGAGGAAGCGGGTGCCTACGAGCAGTACTTC; abundance: .; j_gene: TRBJ2-7; d_gene: .; v_gene: TRBV7-2
CDR3aa: CSVEDLGGGASTDTQYF; CDR3nt: TGCAGCGTTGAAGATCTCGGCGGGGGCGCCAGCACAGATACGCAGTATTTT; abundance: .; j_gene: TRBJ2-3; d_gene: .; v_gene: TRBV29-1
CDR3aa: CAGSPTGELRETQYF; CDR3nt: TGTGCCGGCAGTCCTACGGGGGAACTTCGAGAGACCCAGTACTTC; abundance: .; j_gene: TRBJ2-5; d_gene: .; v_gene: TRBV12-3/TRBV12-4
CDR3aa: CASRGRGSQETQYF; CDR3nt: TGTGCCAGCAGAGGGCGTGGATCCCAAGAGACCCAGTACTTC; abundance: .; j_gene: TRBJ2-5; d_gene: .; v_gene: TRBV7-8
CDR3aa: CSARDRPVSEQYF; CDR3nt: TGCAGCGCCCGGGACCGCCCGGTGAGCGAGCAGTACTTC; abundance: .; j_gene: TRBJ2-7; d_gene: .; v_gene: TRBV29-1
CDR3aa: CAIRDSNNEQFF; CDR3nt: TGTGCCATCAGGGACAGTAACAATGAGCAGTTCTTC; abundance: few; j_gene: TRBJ2-1; d_gene: .; v_gene: TRBV10-3
CDR3aa: CASSGGDEDEKRFF; CDR3nt: TGCGCCAGCAGTGGAGGGGATGAAGACGAAAAACGGTTTTTT; abundance: .; j_gene: TRBJ1-4; d_gene: .; v_gene: TRBV10-2
CDR3aa: CAVSRGWNTEAFF; CDR3nt: TGTGCCGTCAGCAGGGGGTGGAACACTGAAGCTTTCTTT; abundance: few; j_gene: TRBJ1-1; d_gene: TRBD1; v_gene: TRBV3-1
CDR3aa: CASSLLGVSSLGYTF; CDR3nt: TGTGCCAGCAGTCTGTTAGGAGTTTCCAGCCTTGGCTACACCTTC; abundance: .; j_gene: TRBJ1-2; d_gene: .; v_gene: TRBV12-3/TRBV12-4
CDR3aa: CASSLAGPPNSPLHF; CDR3nt: TGTGCCAGCAGCTTAGCGGGACCGCCAAATTCACCCCTCCACTTT; abundance: many; j_gene: TRBJ1-6; d_gene: .; v_gene: TRBV7-2
CDR3aa: CASSKESWETQYF; CDR3nt: TGTGCCAGCAGCAAAGAGAGTTGGGAGACCCAGTACTTC; abundance: .; j_gene: TRBJ2-5; d_gene: .; v_gene: TRBV7-9
CDR3aa: CSATTRGGSDYGYTF; CDR3nt: TGCAGTGCAACCACCAGGGGAGGGTCGGACTATGGCTACACCTTC; abundance: .; j_gene: TRBJ1-2; d_gene: .; v_gene: TRBV20-1
CDR3aa: CASSLWDSVDEKLFF; CDR3nt: TGTGCCAGCAGCTTATGGGACAGCGTCGATGAAAAGCTGTTTTTT; abundance: .; j_gene: TRBJ1-4; d_gene: TRBD1; v_gene: TRBV7-9
CDR3aa: CASSLIFGNQPQHF; CDR3nt: TGTGCCAGCAGCTTAATTTTCGGGAATCAGCCCCAGCATTTT; abundance: few; j_gene: TRBJ1-5; d_gene: .; v_gene: TRBV7-2
CDR3aa: CAGSVWTASTDTQYF; CDR3nt: TGTGCCGGCAGCGTGTGGACCGCGAGCACAGATACGCAGTATTTT; abundance: .; j_gene: TRBJ2-3; d_gene: .; v_gene: TRBV9
CDR3aa: CSARWYGDYGYTF; CDR3nt: TGCAGCGCCCGCTGGTACGGGGACTATGGCTACACCTTC; abundance: .; j_gene: TRBJ1-2; d_gene: .; v_gene: TRBV29-1
CDR3aa: CSACRGTKNIQYF; CDR3nt: TGCAGTGCTTGTCGGGGGACCAAAAACATTCAGTACTTC; abundance: .; j_gene: TRBJ2-4; d_gene: .; v_gene: TRBV20-1
CDR3aa: CSAKGGLPRVRYNEQFF; CDR3nt: TGCAGTGCTAAAGGAGGTCTCCCAAGGGTGAGGTACAATGAGCAGTTCTTC; abundance: .; j_gene: TRBJ2-1; d_gene: .; v_gene: TRBV20-1
CDR3aa: CASSPSGTQYF; CDR3nt: TGTGCCAGCAGTCCATCGGGTACGCAGTATTTT; abundance: few; j_gene: TRBJ2-3; d_gene: .; v_gene: TRBV12-3/TRBV12-4
CDR3aa: CSVPNTDAQYF; CDR3nt: TGCAGTGTGCCCAACACAGATGCGCAGTATTTT; abundance: .; j_gene: TRBJ2-3; d_gene: .; v_gene: TRBV20-1
CDR3aa: CASSLGQIKETQYF; CDR3nt: TGTGCTAGCAGCTTAGGACAGATCAAAGAGACCCAGTACTTC; abundance: .; j_gene: TRBJ2-5; d_gene: .; v_gene: TRBV7-7
CDR3aa: CASSAGGGLYYGYTF; CDR3nt: TGTGCCAGCAGCGCGGGGGGGGGACTGTACTATGGCTACACCTTC; abundance: few; j_gene: TRBJ1-2; d_gene: .; v_gene: TRBV9
CDR3aa: CASSVGGGEQETQYF; CDR3nt: TGTGCCAGCAGCGTAGGTGGGGGCGAACAAGAGACCCAGTACTTC; abundance: few; j_gene: TRBJ2-5; d_gene: .; v_gene: TRBV9
CDR3aa: CASSSFSTALHF; CDR3nt: TGTGCCAGCAGTTCTTTTTCGACAGCTCTCCACTTT; abundance: .; j_gene: TRBJ1-6; d_gene: .; v_gene: TRBV6-5
CDR3aa: CASSQEWTASTDTQYF; CDR3nt: TGCGCCAGCAGCCAAGAATGGACAGCTAGCACAGATACGCAGTATTTT; abundance: .; j_gene: TRBJ2-3; d_gene: .; v_gene: TRBV4-1
CDR3aa: CASSYYRGVAGEQYF; CDR3nt: TGTGCCAGCAGCTATTACAGGGGGGTAGCTGGCGAGCAGTACTTC; abundance: .; j_gene: TRBJ2-7; d_gene: TRBD1; v_gene: TRBV6-5
CDR3aa: CASSSGQFTDTQYF; CDR3nt: TGTGCCAGCAGTTCGGGACAGTTCACAGATACGCAGTATTTT; abundance: .; j_gene: TRBJ2-3; d_gene: TRBD1; v_gene: TRBV27
CDR3aa: CASSLGQDQYF; CDR3nt: TGTGCCAGCAGCCTCGGACAAGATCAGTACTTC; abundance: few; j_gene: TRBJ2-7; d_gene: .; v_gene: TRBV3-1
CDR3aa: CASSPTRGTNYGYTF; CDR3nt: TGTGCCAGCAGTCCTACCCGCGGCACTAACTATGGCTACACCTTC; abundance: .; j_gene: TRBJ1-2; d_gene: .; v_gene: TRBV6-2/TRBV6-3
CDR3aa: CASSPSPHCNEQFF; CDR3nt: TGTGCCAGCAGCCCCTCCCCTCACTGCAATGAGCAGTTCTTC; abundance: few; j_gene: TRBJ2-1; d_gene: .; v_gene: TRBV7-3
CDR3aa: CASSQAWRSGQETQYF; CDR3nt: TGTGCCAGCAGCCAAGCCTGGAGATCAGGACAAGAGACCCAGTACTTC; abundance: once; j_gene: TRBJ2-5; d_gene: .; v_gene: TRBV3-1
CDR3aa: CSVDGLAGLDEQFF; CDR3nt: TGCAGCGTTGATGGTCTAGCGGGCTTGGATGAGCAGTTCTTC; abundance: few; j_gene: TRBJ2-1; d_gene: TRBD2; v_gene: TRBV29-1
CDR3aa: CASLTSFGGTDTQYF; CDR3nt: TGTGCCAGCCTAACCAGCTTTGGGGGCACAGATACGCAGTATTTT; abundance: few; j_gene: TRBJ2-3; d_gene: .; v_gene: TRBV12-3/TRBV12-4
CDR3aa: CASSEGTGGAGAGYTF; CDR3nt: TGTGCCAGCAGCGAAGGGACAGGGGGCGCGGGAGCTGGCTACACCTTC; abundance: few; j_gene: TRBJ1-2; d_gene: TRBD1; v_gene: TRBV9
CDR3aa: CASSVEGGGGSEQFF; CDR3nt: TGTGCCAGCAGCGTAGAAGGCGGGGGGGGTTCTGAGCAGTTCTTC; abundance: .; j_gene: TRBJ2-1; d_gene: TRBD2; v_gene: TRBV9
CDR3aa: CASSGEVSTDTQYF; CDR3nt: TGTGCCAGCAGCGGAGAAGTAAGCACAGATACGCAGTATTTT; abundance: .; j_gene: TRBJ2-3; d_gene: .; v_gene: TRBV9
CDR3aa: CASSFPRDSEKETQYF; CDR3nt: TGCGCCAGCAGCTTTCCCCGGGACAGCGAAAAAGAGACCCAGTACTTC; abundance: .; j_gene: TRBJ2-5; d_gene: TRBD1; v_gene: TRBV5-1